Here is one T cell receptor beta chain with its context. The antigen remains undetermined. Germline and junction disagree at one end, which may indicate a read error. The donors, aged about 6 to 95, were healthy Caucasians from Russia. A minimum of 5 micrograms of total RNA was extracted per sample. This record comes from a study of blood T cells in healthy people across ages. Study-level findings and limits: PBMCs that were unsorted prevented a conclusive naive versus antigen-experienced comparison.

Next came a second PCR, run for 7 to 11 cycles, which used a sample-barcoded 5' primer along with a J-beta primer mix. TCRdb re-analysed the 5' RACE reads in MiXCR, keeping a single row per CDR3 protein. The sample holds hundreds of thousands of distinct CDR3 sequences; under 35% are singletons and the top ten take approximately 15%. Source material: blood. The receptor comes from a woman older than 75 in good health.

The CDR3 protein is CAWSVGNSKQPQHF. The CDR3 DNA reads as TGTGCCTGGAGTGTTGGGAACAGCAAACAGCCCCAGCATTTT. The chain joins TRBV30 to TRBJ1-5; no definite D call. The CDR3 length is 14 residues. CDR1 is GTSNPN and CDR2 is SVGIG in the germline V gene (reference sequence).